This T cell receptor beta chain derives from a study of OX40 agonist ivuxolimab in advanced cancers. Germline V gene sequence: CDR1 MDHEN, CDR2 SYDVKM. Trimming removed 2 bases from V and 4 bases from J, with 12 bases in between. The length of the CDR3 is 14 residues. The assay was immunoSEQ multiplex PCR, and TCRdb's table has in-frame clones only and misses some. The sample has roughly 90,000 clones, approximately 90% seen once. The material was CD4+ or CD8+ T cells sorted from blood, obtained in a trial of the OX40 agonist ivuxolimab. The source is an adult with an advanced solid tumor such as melanoma, head and neck, liver or kidney cancer. The rearrangement uses TRBV28 and TRBJ2-7, with D tentatively TRBD2 (6 bases). CDR3 protein: CASSLGGTSYEQYF. The CDR3 DNA follows: TGTGCCAGCAGTTTAGGCGGGACGAGTTACGAGCAGTACTTC.